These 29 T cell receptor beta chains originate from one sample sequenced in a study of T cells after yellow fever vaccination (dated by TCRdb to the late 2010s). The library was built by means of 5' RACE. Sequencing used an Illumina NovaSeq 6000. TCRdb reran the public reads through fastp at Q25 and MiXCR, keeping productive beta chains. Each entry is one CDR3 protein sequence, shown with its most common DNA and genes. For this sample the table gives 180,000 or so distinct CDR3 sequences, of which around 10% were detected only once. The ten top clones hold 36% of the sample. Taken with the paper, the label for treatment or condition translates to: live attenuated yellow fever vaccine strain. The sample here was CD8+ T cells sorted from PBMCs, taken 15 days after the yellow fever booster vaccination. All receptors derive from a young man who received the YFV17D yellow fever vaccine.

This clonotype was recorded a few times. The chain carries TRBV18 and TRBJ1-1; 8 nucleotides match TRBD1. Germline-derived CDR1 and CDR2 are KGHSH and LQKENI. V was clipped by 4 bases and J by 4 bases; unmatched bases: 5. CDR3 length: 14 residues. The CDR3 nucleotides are TGTGCCAGCTCACTCCAGGGGGCGCGCACTGAAGCTTTCTTT. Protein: CASSLQGARTEAFF.

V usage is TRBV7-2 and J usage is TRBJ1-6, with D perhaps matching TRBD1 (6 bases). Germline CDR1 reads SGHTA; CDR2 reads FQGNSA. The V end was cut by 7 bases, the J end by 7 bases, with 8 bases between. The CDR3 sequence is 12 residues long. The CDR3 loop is CASTGENSPLHF. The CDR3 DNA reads TGTGCCAGCACAGGGGAAAATTCACCCCTCCACTTT. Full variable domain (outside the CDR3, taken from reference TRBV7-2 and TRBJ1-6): GAGVSQSPSNKVTEKGKDVELRCDPISGHTALYWYRQSLGQGLEFLIYFQGNSAPDKSGLPSDRFSAERTGGSVSTLTIQRTQQEDSAVYLCASTGENSPLHFGNGTRLTVT.

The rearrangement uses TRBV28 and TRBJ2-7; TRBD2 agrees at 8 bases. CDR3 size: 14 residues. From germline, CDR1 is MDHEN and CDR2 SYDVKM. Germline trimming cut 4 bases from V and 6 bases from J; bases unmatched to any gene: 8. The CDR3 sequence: CASSSDTGRGEQYV. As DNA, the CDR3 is TGTGCCAGCAGTTCGGACACCGGGAGGGGCGAGCAGTACGTC.

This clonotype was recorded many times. In nucleotides, the CDR3 is TGTGCCAGCAGCTCAGGGTATGGCTACACCTTC. Protein sequence: CASSSGYGYTF. The rearrangement links TRBV5-4 to TRBJ1-2; D possibly corresponds to TRBD1 (5 bases). The CDR3 totals 11 residues. The V end was cut by 3 bases, the J end by 5 bases, with 5 bases between. Looked up from germline, CDR1 is SGHNT and CDR2 is YYREEE (reference sequence).

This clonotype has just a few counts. The CDR3 region is CGIGGNTGELFF. CDR3 sequence (DNA): TGTGGGATCGGGGGGAACACCGGGGAGCTGTTTTTT. The chain has TRBV6-6 and TRBJ2-2; TRBD2 is a possible D gene (6 bases). Germline V gives CDR1 MNHNY, CDR2 SVGAGI (reference sequence). This CDR3 spans 12 amino acids.

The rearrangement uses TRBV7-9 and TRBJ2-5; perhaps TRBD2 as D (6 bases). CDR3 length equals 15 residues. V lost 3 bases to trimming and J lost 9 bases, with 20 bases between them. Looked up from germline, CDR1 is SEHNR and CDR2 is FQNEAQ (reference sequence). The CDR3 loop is CASSFLPGRPDAQYF. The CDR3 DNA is TGTGCCAGCAGCTTTCTTCCGGGGAGGCCAGACGCCCAGTACTTC.

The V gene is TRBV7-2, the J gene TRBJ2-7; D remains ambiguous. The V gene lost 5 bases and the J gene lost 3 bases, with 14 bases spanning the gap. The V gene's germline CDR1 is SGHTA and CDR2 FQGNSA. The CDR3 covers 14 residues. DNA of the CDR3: TGTGCCAGCAGCACCGCCGCGCCCTACTACGAGCAGTACGTC. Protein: CASSTAAPYYEQYV.

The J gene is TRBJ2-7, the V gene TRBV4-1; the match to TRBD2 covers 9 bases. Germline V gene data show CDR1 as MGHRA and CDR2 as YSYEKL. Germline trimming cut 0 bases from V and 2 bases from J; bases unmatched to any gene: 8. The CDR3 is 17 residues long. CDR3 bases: TGCGCCAGCAGCCAAGATGGGCGGGGGGGCAACCCCTACGAGCAGTACGTC. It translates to CASSQDGRGGNPYEQYV.

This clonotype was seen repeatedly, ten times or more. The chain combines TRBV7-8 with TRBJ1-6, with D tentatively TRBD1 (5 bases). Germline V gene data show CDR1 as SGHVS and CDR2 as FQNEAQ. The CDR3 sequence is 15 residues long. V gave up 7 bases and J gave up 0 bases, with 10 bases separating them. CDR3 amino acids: CASISGSSYNSPLHF. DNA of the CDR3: TGTGCCAGCATCTCAGGGAGCTCCTATAATTCACCCCTCCACTTT. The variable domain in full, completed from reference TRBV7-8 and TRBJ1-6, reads GAGVSQSPRYKVAKRGQDVALRCDPISGHVSLFWYQQALGQGPEFLTYFQNEAQLDKSGLPSDRFFAERPEGSVSTLKIQRTQQEDSAVYLCASISGSSYNSPLHFGNGTRLTVT.

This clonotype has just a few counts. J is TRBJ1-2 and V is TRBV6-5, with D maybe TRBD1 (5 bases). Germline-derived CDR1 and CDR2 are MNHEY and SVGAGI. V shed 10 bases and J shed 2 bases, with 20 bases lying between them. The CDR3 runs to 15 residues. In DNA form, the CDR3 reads TGTGCCACCTCCGAAGGGGCACTACACAACTATGGCTACACCTTC. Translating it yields CATSEGALHNYGYTF.

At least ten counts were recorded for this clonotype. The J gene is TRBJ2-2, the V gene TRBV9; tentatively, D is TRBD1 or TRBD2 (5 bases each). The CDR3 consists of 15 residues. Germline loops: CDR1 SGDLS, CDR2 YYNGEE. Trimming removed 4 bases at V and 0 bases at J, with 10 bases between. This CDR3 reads CASSLGPANTGELFF. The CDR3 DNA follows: TGTGCCAGCAGCTTGGGACCAGCGAACACCGGGGAGCTGTTTTTT.

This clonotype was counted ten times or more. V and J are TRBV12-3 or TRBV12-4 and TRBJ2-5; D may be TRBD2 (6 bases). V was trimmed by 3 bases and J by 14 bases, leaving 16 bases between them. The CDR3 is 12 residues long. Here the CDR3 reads CASSLSRDCVYF. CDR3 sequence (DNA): TGTGCCAGCAGTTTGAGTCGGGACTGTGTCTACTTC.

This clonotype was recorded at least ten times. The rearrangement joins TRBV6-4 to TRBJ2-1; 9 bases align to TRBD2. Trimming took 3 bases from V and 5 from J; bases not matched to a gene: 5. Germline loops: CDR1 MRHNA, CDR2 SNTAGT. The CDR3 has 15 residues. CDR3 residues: CASSEGLAGNNEQFF. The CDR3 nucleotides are TGTGCCAGCAGTGAAGGCCTAGCGGGGAACAATGAGCAGTTCTTC.

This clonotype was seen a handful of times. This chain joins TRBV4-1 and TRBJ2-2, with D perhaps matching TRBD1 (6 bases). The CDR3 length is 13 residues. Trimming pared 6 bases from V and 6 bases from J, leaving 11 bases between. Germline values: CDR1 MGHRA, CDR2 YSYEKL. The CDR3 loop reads CASRQGLAGELFF. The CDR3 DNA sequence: TGCGCCAGCAGACAGGGCCTCGCCGGGGAGCTGTTTTTT.

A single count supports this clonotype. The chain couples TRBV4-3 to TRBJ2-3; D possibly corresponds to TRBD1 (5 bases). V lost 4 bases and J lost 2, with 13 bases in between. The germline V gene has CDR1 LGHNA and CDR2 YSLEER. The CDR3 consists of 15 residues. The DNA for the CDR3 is TGCGCCAGCAGCCTAGATTCCAGGGCCACAGATACGCAGTATTTT. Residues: CASSLDSRATDTQYF.

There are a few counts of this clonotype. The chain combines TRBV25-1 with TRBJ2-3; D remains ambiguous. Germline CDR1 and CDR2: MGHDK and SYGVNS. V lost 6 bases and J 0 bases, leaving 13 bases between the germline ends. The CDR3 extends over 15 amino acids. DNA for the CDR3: TGTGCCAGCAGGGGCGACGGTGGGAGCACAGATACGCAGTATTTT. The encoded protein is CASRGDGGSTDTQYF.

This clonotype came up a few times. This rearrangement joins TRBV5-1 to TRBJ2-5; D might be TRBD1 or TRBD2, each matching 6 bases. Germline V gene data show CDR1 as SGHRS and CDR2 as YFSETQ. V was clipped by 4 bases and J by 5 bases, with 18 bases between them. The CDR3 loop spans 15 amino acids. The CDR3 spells CASSPLGGWGETQYF. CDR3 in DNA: TGCGCCAGCAGCCCGTTGGGGGGCTGGGGCGAGACCCAGTACTTC. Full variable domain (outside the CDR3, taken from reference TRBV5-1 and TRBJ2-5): KAGVTQTPRYLIKTRGQQVTLSCSPISGHRSVSWYQQTPGQGLQFLFEYFSETQRNKGNFPGRFSGRQFSNSRSEMNVSTLELGDSALYLCASSPLGGWGETQYFGPGTRLLVL.

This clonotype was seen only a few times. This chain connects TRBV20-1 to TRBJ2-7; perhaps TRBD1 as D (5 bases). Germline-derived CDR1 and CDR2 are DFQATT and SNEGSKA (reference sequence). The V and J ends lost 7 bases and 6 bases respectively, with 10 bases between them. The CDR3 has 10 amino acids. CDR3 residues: CSVKGVEQYV. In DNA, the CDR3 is TGCAGTGTAAAAGGGGTCGAGCAGTACGTC.

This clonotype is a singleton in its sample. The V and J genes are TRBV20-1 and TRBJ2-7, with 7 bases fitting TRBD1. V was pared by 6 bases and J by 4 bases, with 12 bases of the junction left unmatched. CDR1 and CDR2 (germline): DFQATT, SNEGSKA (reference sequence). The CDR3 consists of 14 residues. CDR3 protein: CSAATGTAYYEQYF. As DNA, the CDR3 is TGCAGTGCCGCTACCGGGACAGCTTATTACGAGCAGTACTTC.

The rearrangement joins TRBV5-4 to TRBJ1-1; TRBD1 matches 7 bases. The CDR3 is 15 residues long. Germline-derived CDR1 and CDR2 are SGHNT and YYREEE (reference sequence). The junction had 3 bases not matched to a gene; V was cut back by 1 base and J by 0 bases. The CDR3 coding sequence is TGTGCCAGCAGCTTGTCCAGGGGGATGAACACTGAAGCTTTCTTT. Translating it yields CASSLSRGMNTEAFF.

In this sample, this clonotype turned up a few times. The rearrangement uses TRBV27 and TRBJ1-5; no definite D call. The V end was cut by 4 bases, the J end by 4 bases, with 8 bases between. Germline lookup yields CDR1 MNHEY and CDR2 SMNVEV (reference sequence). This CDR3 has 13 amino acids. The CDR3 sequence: CASSSRPNQPQHF. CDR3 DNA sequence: TGTGCCAGCAGTTCGAGACCAAATCAGCCCCAGCATTTT.

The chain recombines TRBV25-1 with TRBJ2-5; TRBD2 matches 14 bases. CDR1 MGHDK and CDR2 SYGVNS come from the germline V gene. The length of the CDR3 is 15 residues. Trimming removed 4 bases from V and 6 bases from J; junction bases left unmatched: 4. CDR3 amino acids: CASSAGTSGGKTQYF. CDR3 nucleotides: TGTGCCAGCAGTGCTGGGACTAGCGGGGGAAAGACCCAGTACTTC.

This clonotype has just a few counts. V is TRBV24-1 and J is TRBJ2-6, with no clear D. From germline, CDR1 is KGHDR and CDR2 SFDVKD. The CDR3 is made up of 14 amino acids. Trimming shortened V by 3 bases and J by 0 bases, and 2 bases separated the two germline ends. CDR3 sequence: CATSDVSGANVLTF. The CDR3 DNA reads TGTGCCACCAGTGATGTCTCTGGGGCCAACGTCCTGACTTTC.

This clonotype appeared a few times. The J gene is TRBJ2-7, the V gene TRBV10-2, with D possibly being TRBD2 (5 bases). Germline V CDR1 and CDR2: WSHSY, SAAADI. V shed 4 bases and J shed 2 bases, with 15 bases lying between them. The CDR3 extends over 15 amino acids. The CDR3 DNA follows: TGCGCCAGCAGTGGAGGGCTAGGAACGGCCTACGAGCAGTACGTC. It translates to CASSGGLGTAYEQYV.

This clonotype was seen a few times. The CDR3 bases are TGTGCCAGCAGTACCCCAGGGCCCACCGGGGAGCTGTTTTTT. It is translated as CASSTPGPTGELFF. The chain couples TRBV6-1 to TRBJ2-2; D is possibly TRBD1 (5 bases). Germline V lookup: CDR1 MNHNS, CDR2 SASEGT. This CDR3 is built from 14 residues. V lost 5 bases and J 4 bases, leaving 11 bases between the germline ends.

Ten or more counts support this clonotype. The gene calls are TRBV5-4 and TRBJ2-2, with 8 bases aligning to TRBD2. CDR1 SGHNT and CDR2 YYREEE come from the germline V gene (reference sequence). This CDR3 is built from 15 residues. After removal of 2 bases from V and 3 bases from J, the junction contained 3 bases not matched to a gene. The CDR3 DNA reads TGTGCCAGCAGCTTCGGGGGGGCGGACACCGGGGAGCTGTTTTTT. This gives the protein CASSFGGADTGELFF.

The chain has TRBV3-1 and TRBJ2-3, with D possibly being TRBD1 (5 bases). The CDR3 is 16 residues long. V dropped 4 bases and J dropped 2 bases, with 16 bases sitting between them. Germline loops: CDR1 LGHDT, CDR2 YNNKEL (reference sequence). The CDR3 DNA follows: TGTGCCAGCAGCCGACAGTTTGGGGTCTTCACAGATACGCAGTATTTT. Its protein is CASSRQFGVFTDTQYF.

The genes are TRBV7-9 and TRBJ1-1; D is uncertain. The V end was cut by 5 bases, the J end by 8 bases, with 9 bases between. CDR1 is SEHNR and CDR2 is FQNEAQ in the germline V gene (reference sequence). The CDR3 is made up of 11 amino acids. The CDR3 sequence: CASSPRLEAFF. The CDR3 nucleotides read TGTGCCAGCAGCCCGAGGTTGGAAGCTTTCTTT.

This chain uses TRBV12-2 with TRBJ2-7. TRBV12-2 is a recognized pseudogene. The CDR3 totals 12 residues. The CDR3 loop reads CASRLLSYEQYF. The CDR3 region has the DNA TGTGCAAGTCGCTTACTTTCCTACGAGCAGTACTTC.